The 7 T cell receptor beta chains reported below all come from one sample, sequenced in a study of human T cells and chemical hapten exposure. In TCRdb, the RACE reads were re-called with MiXCR into one record per CDR3 protein. The sample comprises around 100,000 distinct CDR3 sequences, 11% of which are singletons, and about 3% rests with the top ten. Time point specified: patch test 2, 6 weeks after DPC sensitization. Treatment specified: therapeutic diphenylcyclopropenone sensitization with weekly scalp DPC. The sequences come from whole blood, collected in connection with sensitization to the hapten diphenylcyclopropenone (DPC). The receptors were gathered from a woman aged 40 to 50 with alopecia areata. Some clones in this sample may be carry-over from other donors' samples.

The gene calls are TRBV7-8 and TRBJ1-5, with 7 nucleotides matching TRBD1. The CDR3 covers 16 residues. Germline V gene sequence: CDR1 SGHVS, CDR2 FQNEAQ. With 4 bases clipped from V and 6 bases from J, the junction kept 12 bases outside the gene matches. The DNA of the CDR3 is TGTGCCAGCAGCTCACCCTCACAGGGGAGAGGTCAGCCCCAGCATTTT. It encodes CASSSPSQGRGQPQHF. Full variable domain (rest looked up from reference TRBV7-8 and TRBJ1-5): GAGVSQSPRYKVAKRGQDVALRCDPISGHVSLFWYQQALGQGPEFLTYFQNEAQLDKSGLPSDRFFAERPEGSVSTLKIQRTQQEDSAVYLCASSSPSQGRGQPQHFGDGTRLSIL.

The V call is TRBV6-5, the J call TRBJ1-2; a possible D gene is TRBD1 (6 bases). Germline-derived CDR1 and CDR2 are MNHEY and SVGAGI. V shed 0 bases and J shed 3 bases, with 14 bases lying between them. The CDR3 totals 16 residues. CDR3 sequence (DNA): TGTGCCAGCAGTTACTCCTCAGGGGAGCCTGACTATGGCTACACCTTC. Protein: CASSYSSGEPDYGYTF.

The V gene is TRBV5-4, the J gene TRBJ1-2, with D uncertain. Looked up from germline, CDR1 is SGHNT and CDR2 is YYREEE (reference sequence). The length of the CDR3 is 14 residues. V lost 2 bases and J lost 2, with 10 bases in between. The CDR3 region is CASSFPEGNYGYTF. Written as DNA, the CDR3 is TGTGCCAGCAGCTTCCCCGAGGGAAACTATGGCTACACCTTC.

This clonotype occurred many times. V gene TRBV28 combines with J gene TRBJ2-7, with a weak D call TRBD2 (6 bases). The CDR3 is 15 residues long. Per germline, CDR1 MDHEN and CDR2 SYDVKM. Trimming shortened V by 2 bases and J by 2 bases, and 13 bases separated the two germline ends. The CDR3 is CASSLSRAGTYEQYF. CDR3 DNA sequence: TGTGCCAGCAGTTTAAGTAGAGCGGGCACCTACGAGCAGTACTTC.

This clonotype was found a few times. The V and J genes are TRBV20-1 and TRBJ2-3; D is uncertain. Germline V lookup: CDR1 DFQATT, CDR2 SNEGSKA (reference sequence). Trimming shortened V by 4 bases and J by 5 bases, and 7 bases separated the two germline ends. CDR3 size: 11 residues. CDR3 sequence (DNA): TGCAGTGCTATTTCCGGAGATACGCAGTATTTT. This gives the protein CSAISGDTQYF.

In its sample, this clonotype was seen many times. The chain couples TRBV7-9 to TRBJ1-5; D is perhaps TRBD1 (6 bases). Trimming removed 5 bases at V and 6 bases at J, with 14 bases between. CDR1 SEHNR and CDR2 FQNEAQ come from the germline V gene (reference sequence). The length of the CDR3 is 14 residues. The CDR3: CASSPPQGGQPQHF. CDR3 bases: TGTGCCAGCAGCCCCCCACAGGGAGGTCAGCCCCAGCATTTT.

This clonotype was observed at least ten times. The V gene is TRBV19, the J gene TRBJ2-2, with D maybe TRBD1 (5 bases). CDR1 is LNHDA, CDR2 SQIVND, per germline (reference sequence). CDR3 size: 15 residues. Trimming took off 5 bases at V and 6 bases at J, with 16 bases between the two ends. The CDR3 loop is CASSGAQGNPGELFF. CDR3 coding DNA: TGTGCCAGTAGTGGCGCCCAGGGCAATCCCGGGGAGCTGTTTTTT.